This T cell receptor (beta chain) emerged from a study of blood T cells in healthy people across ages. No fewer than 7 million PBMCs went into each sample. About this clonotype: The antigen is unknown.

The J segment lost 8 bases and the V segment lost 6 bases, leaving 14 bases of the junction unmatched. This CDR3 region has 15 residues. Study-level findings and limits: Shifts in expanded clonotypes may have been confounded by donor CMV status, which was unknown.

Primed by a sample-barcoded 5' primer and a J-beta primer mix, a second PCR proceeded for 7 to 11 cycles. A template-switch adaptor with 12 random nucleotides tagged each cDNA molecule. TCRdb fed the 5' RACE reads into MiXCR, producing one record per CDR3 protein. The data contain 1.2 million to 1.5 million distinct CDR3 sequences, around 42% of them singletons. The chain carries TRBV12-3 or TRBV12-4 and TRBJ1-1, with 8 bases aligning to TRBD1. The sample was blood. This receptor was obtained from a woman aged 18-29 years in good health. CDR3 DNA sequence: TGTGCCAGCAGCAAAAGCCACAGGGGGGATTCCGAAGCTTTCTTT. Protein product: CASSKSHRGDSEAFF.